This T cell receptor (beta chain) was captured by sequencing in a study of early stage breast cancer tumors. General study points: Tumors had about 2.4-fold higher T cell density and higher clonality than adjacent normal breast tissue.

Clones were read by immunoSEQ multiplex PCR, and TCRdb kept only the in-frame ones, dropping some. Of some 58,000 clones in the sample, over 60% were seen once. The CDR3 sequence is 14 residues long. After removal of 4 bases from V and 2 bases from J, the junction contained 1 base not matched to a gene. The V gene's germline CDR1 is MGHRA and CDR2 YSYEKL. This clone was recorded once. The target antigen is unknown. The sequenced material came from blood. The chain employs TRBV4-1 and TRBJ2-3, with TRBD2 matching over 9 bases. This clonotype originated in a person aged 25 to 45 with breast cancer. The CDR3 spells CASSRLADTDTQYF. CDR3 sequence (DNA): TGCGCCAGCAGCCGACTAGCGGACACAGATACGCAGTATTTT.